The rows below give T cell receptor beta chains drawn from one sample of a study of cytomegalovirus exposure and HLA in healthy donors. Some clones are missing from TCRdb's copy, which holds only in-frame ones; the method was immunoSEQ multiplex PCR. The data hold approximately 270,000 clones, with around 90% observed a single time. The source material was PBMCs. The receptors stem from a woman aged 18 to 35 in good health and CMV-seronegative. Both conserved end residues are part of each CDR3. Fields, in order: J gene, V gene, clone size, D gene, CDR3 protein, CDR3 DNA. A D gene is named only where the DNA matches it firmly. Only some rows state a clone size, as once, few, many or a class for expanded clones.

>TRBJ1-2|TRBV9|NA|TRBD1
CASTGQGVGGYTF
TGTGCCAGCACCGGACAGGGGGTAGGTGGCTACACCTTC
>TRBJ2-1|TRBV15|few|TRBD2
CATSTSGDNEQFF
TGTGCCACCAGCACTAGCGGGGACAATGAGCAGTTCTTC
>TRBJ1-5|TRBV30|NA|NA
CAWSVQGGAQPQHF
TGTGCCTGGAGTGTACAAGGGGGTGCTCAGCCCCAGCATTTT
>TRBJ2-7|TRBV28|NA|TRBD2
CASIRRGFYEQYF
TGTGCCAGCATCCGGCGGGGGTTTTACGAGCAGTACTTC
>TRBJ1-5|TRBV5-4|NA|NA
CASSSTPERVNQPQHF
TGTGCCAGCAGCTCGACCCCGGAGAGGGTTAATCAGCCCCAGCATTTT
>TRBJ2-6|TRBV9|once|NA
CASSGTRSGANVLTF
TGTGCCAGCAGCGGAACGAGGTCTGGGGCCAACGTCCTGACTTTC
>TRBJ2-3|TRBV5-1|NA|TRBD2
CASSLVGGLAGGTDTQYF
TGCGCCAGCAGCTTGGTTGGCGGACTAGCGGGGGGCACAGATACGCAGTATTTT
>TRBJ1-1|TRBV6-5|NA|NA
CASRSRGTANTEAFF
TGTGCCAGCAGGTCAAGGGGGACGGCGAACACTGAAGCTTTCTTT
>TRBJ1-3|TRBV19|once|TRBD1
CATDPGQGENTIYF
TGTGCCACCGATCCCGGACAGGGAGAAAACACCATATATTTT
>TRBJ1-1|TRBV7-9|NA|NA
CASSFRGNTEAFF
TGTGCCAGCAGTTTCCGGGGGAACACTGAAGCTTTCTTT
>TRBJ2-7|TRBV28|NA|TRBD1
CASSRDRVKQYF
TGTGCCAGCAGCCGCGACAGGGTAAAGCAGTACTTC
>TRBJ1-6|TRBV6-1|NA|NA
CASSEPPGTLHF
TGTGCCAGCAGTGAACCACCCGGGACCCTCCACTTT
>TRBJ1-1|TRBV5-4|NA|TRBD1
CASSLPTGSGTEAFF
TGTGCCAGCAGCTTGCCGACAGGGAGTGGGACTGAAGCTTTCTTT
>TRBJ2-3|TRBV19|NA|TRBD2
CASSIRPSGGVYSTDTQYF
TGTGCCAGTAGTATCCGTCCTAGCGGGGGGGTATATAGCACAGATACGCAGTATTTT
>TRBJ2-1|TRBV5-1|NA|TRBD2
CASRLLFGGAGYNEQFF
TGCGCCAGCCGACTCCTATTCGGGGGGGCGGGTTACAATGAGCAGTTCTTC
>TRBJ2-1|TRBV5-1|NA|NA
CASSLAAAGADEQFF
TGCGCCAGCAGCTTGGCCGCTGCGGGGGCGGATGAGCAGTTCTTC
>TRBJ1-4|TRBV7-9|NA|TRBD1
CASSPPSPGQGSEKLFF
TGTGCCAGCAGCCCACCATCCCCGGGACAGGGAAGTGAAAAACTGTTTTTT
>TRBJ2-7|TRBV10-3|NA|NA
CATSGDGDEQYF
TGTGCCACCTCGGGCGACGGGGACGAGCAGTACTTC
>TRBJ1-4|TRBV5-8|NA|TRBD1
CASSRDSNEKLFF
TGTGCCAGCAGCCGGGACAGCAATGAAAAACTGTTTTTT
>TRBJ2-7|TRBV5-1|NA|NA
CASSNTSFLTYEQYF
TGCGCCAGCAGCAATACTAGCTTTCTTACCTACGAGCAGTACTTC
>TRBJ1-4|TRBV30|NA|TRBD1
CAWAGTGAEKLFF
TGTGCCTGGGCCGGGACAGGGGCTGAAAAACTGTTTTTT
>TRBJ1-5|TRBV6-5|NA|NA
CASSSYYGNQPQHF
TGTGCCAGCAGTTCTTATTATGGCAATCAGCCCCAGCATTTT
>TRBJ2-2|TRBV5-1|once|TRBD1
CASSKDRETGELFF
TGCGCCAGCAGCAAGGACAGGGAAACCGGGGAGCTGTTTTTT
>TRBJ1-6|TRBV18|once|NA
CASSPAGRLSSYNSPLHF
TGTGCCAGCTCACCGGCAGGTCGTCTTAGTTCCTATAATTCACCCCTCCACTTT
>TRBJ2-5|TRBV6-5|NA|TRBD2
CASSYTSGGKETQYF
TGTGCCAGCAGTTATACTAGCGGGGGGAAAGAGACCCAGTACTTC
>TRBJ2-3|TRBV2|NA|NA
CASSEGADSTDTQYF
TGTGCCAGCAGTGAAGGGGCAGATAGCACAGATACGCAGTATTTT
>TRBJ1-3|TRBV4-1|NA|TRBD1
CASSLGQDRTTIYF
TGCGCCAGCAGCCTGGGACAGGACCGCACCACCATATATTTT
>TRBJ2-7|TRBV10-3|NA|NA
CAISDGPVPGSSYEQYF
TGTGCCATCAGTGACGGGCCGGTACCGGGAAGCTCCTACGAGCAGTACTTC
>TRBJ1-6|TRBV27|NA|NA
CASSLDSTLIHPLHF
TGTGCCAGCAGTTTGGACAGCACACTAATTCACCCCCTCCACTTT
>TRBJ2-1|TRBV2|NA|TRBD1
CASSLQGKHEQFF
TGTGCCAGCAGTCTACAGGGGAAGCATGAGCAGTTCTTC
>TRBJ1-5|TRBV6-5|NA|TRBD1
CASSSGTGGAWPQHF
TGTGCCAGCAGTTCCGGGACAGGGGGCGCGTGGCCCCAGCATTTT
>TRBJ2-1|TRBV28|NA|TRBD2
CASSLNWGGSYNEQFF
TGTGCCAGCAGTTTAAACTGGGGGGGCTCCTACAATGAGCAGTTCTTC
>TRBJ2-2|TRBV5-1|NA|NA
CASSSPQGTGELFF
TGCGCCAGCAGCTCACCACAGGGAACCGGGGAGCTGTTTTTT
>TRBJ2-2|TRBV7-2|once|NA
CASSFSRQAGELFF
TGTGCCAGCAGCTTCTCTCGCCAAGCTGGGGAGCTGTTTTTT